There are a few counts of the clone carrying this T cell receptor beta chain. The target antigen is unknown. The sample originates from a study of T-cell reconstitution after alpha-beta-depleted transplantation in children. The CDR3 contains 15 residues. The J segment lost 9 bases and the V segment lost 1 base, leaving 7 bases of the junction unmatched. Germline values: CDR1 SGHVS, CDR2 FNYEAQ. Study-level findings and limits: Surviving thymic progenitors and recipient T cells were the source of high TCRbeta diversity at day 60 in some patients. About two months after transplant, alpha-beta T cells reportedly came from several hundred expanded graft clones.

Construction of the TCRbeta library involved unique molecular identifiers. TCRdb re-called the PCR reads through MiXCR, storing one row per CDR3 protein. The sample shows some 840,000 distinct CDR3 sequences, around 17% of them seen only once. Sequencing used PBMCs, mostly from graft donor cells, obtained 360 days after TCRalphabeta/CD19-depleted stem cell transplant. The origin of this receptor is a male patient aged 10 to 17 who had a stem cell transplant for acute lymphoblastic leukemia, so the T cells may come from the graft donor. The chain links TRBV7-6 to TRBJ2-1, with TRBD2 matching over 9 bases. The CDR3 coding sequence is TGTGCCAGCAGCTTAGTTAGCGGGAGTCGTGTTGAGCAGTTCTTC. Its translation is CASSLVSGSRVEQFF.